A single sample is the source of the 5 T cell receptor beta chains below, sequenced in a study of post-analysis software for immune sequencing data. Incorporated into the TCR beta cDNA libraries were unique molecular identifiers, which served to reduce PCR and sequencing biases. TCRdb passed the PCR reads through MiXCR, listing each CDR3 protein once. The table includes hundreds of thousands of distinct CDR3 sequences, approximately 59% detected once. Study findings and constraints: TRBV5-6, TRBV5-1 and TRBV20-1 belonged to a set of about 5 TRBV segments that were more frequent in patients than controls.

Their specific antigens are unknown. The specimen sequenced was blood. The receptors were gathered from a girl aged 2-9 years with multiple sclerosis.

This chain joins TRBV2 and TRBJ2-1; 11 nucleotides match TRBD2. Per the germline V gene, CDR1 is SNHLY and CDR2 is FYNNEI. CDR3 length equals 16 residues. Unmatched junction bases numbered 5, after V lost 0 bases and J lost 7 bases. This CDR3 reads CASSEASGRAMNEQFF. The CDR3 nucleotides are TGTGCCAGCAGTGAAGCTAGCGGGAGGGCCATGAATGAGCAGTTCTTC.

This clonotype occurred a few times. The rearrangement uses TRBV20-1 and TRBJ2-7; 8 bases match TRBD1. The CDR3 runs to 13 residues. Trimming cost V 3 bases and J 2 bases; bases outside gene matches: 3. Germline CDR1 is DFQATT and CDR2 is SNEGSKA (reference sequence). CDR3 sequence (DNA): TGCAGTGCTAGCAAGGACAGGGCCTACGAGCAGTACTTC. Translating it yields CSASKDRAYEQYF.

V gene TRBV20-1 combines with J gene TRBJ2-3; D is undetermined. The CDR3 length is 11 residues. Germline lookup yields CDR1 DFQATT and CDR2 SNEGSKA (reference sequence). The V gene lost 5 bases and the J gene lost 6 bases, with 9 bases spanning the gap. CDR3 residues: CSARQLDTQYF. CDR3 nucleotide sequence: TGCAGTGCTCGACAACTCGATACGCAGTATTTT.

There are a few counts of this clonotype. V is TRBV20-1 and J is TRBJ2-6; TRBD2 matches 7 bases. Per germline, CDR1 DFQATT and CDR2 SNEGSKA (reference sequence). The CDR3 covers 17 residues. The V segment lost 0 bases and the J segment 2 bases; nucleotides outside the gene matches: 7. DNA for the CDR3: TGCAGTGCTAGAGATCATGGGAGGGCCACTGGGGCCAACGTCCTGACTTTC. It codes for CSARDHGRATGANVLTF.

This clonotype has only a few counts. The rearrangement links TRBV20-1 to TRBJ2-3, with D hard to call. Germline V lookup: CDR1 DFQATT, CDR2 SNEGSKA (reference sequence). Trimming removed 3 bases at V and 2 bases at J, with 9 bases between. This CDR3 is 13 amino acids long. The CDR3 protein is CSASWVPTDTQYF. The CDR3 bases are TGCAGTGCTAGTTGGGTCCCCACAGATACGCAGTATTTT.